The next 25 T cell receptor beta chains were all read from a single sample in a study of T cell clonotyping in hematopoietic cell transplantation. Profiling relied on immunoSEQ multiplex PCR, and the TCRdb table lists in-frame clones only, not all of them. The table records 5,000 to 6,000 clones, around 70% of them present only once. Sequencing was performed on PBMCs, taken 100 days after allogeneic stem cell transplant. The receptors shown here come from a female patient aged 50-59 years who had an allogeneic stem cell transplant, so the T cells may come from the graft donor. Some clones in this sample may be carry-over from other donors' samples.

The chain carries TRBV10-3 and TRBJ1-2; tentatively, D is TRBD1 (5 bases). Per germline, CDR1 ENHRY and CDR2 SYGVKD. V lost 0 bases and J 6 bases, leaving 8 bases between the germline ends. CDR3 length equals 13 residues. The CDR3 nucleotides are TGTGCCATCAGTGAGTCTGGGACGAATGGCTACACCTTC. It codes for CAISESGTNGYTF.

The chain joins TRBV6-1 to TRBJ2-3; TRBD2 matches 11 bases. V lost 6 bases and J lost 8; bases outside the gene matches: 4. Germline V gene data show CDR1 as MNHNS and CDR2 as SASEGT. This CDR3 region has 13 residues. The CDR3 spells CASRLAGEVTQYF. The CDR3 coding sequence is TGTGCCAGCAGACTAGCGGGAGAAGTTACGCAGTATTTT.

The V and J genes are TRBV28 and TRBJ1-4, with D possibly TRBD1 on 5 matching bases. CDR3 length: 12 amino acids. The V and J ends lost 4 bases and 15 bases respectively, with 15 bases between them. Looked up from germline, CDR1 is MDHEN and CDR2 is SYDVKM. CDR3 DNA sequence: TGTGCCAGCAGTTCCTCTTTAAGAGGGGTGTTTTTT. It specifies CASSSSLRGVFF.

The chain employs TRBV30 and TRBJ2-7; D is possibly TRBD1 or TRBD2 (5 bases each). V lost 5 bases and J lost 0, with 8 bases in between. The length of the CDR3 is 12 residues. Germline V CDR1 and CDR2: GTSNPN, SVGIG (reference sequence). The CDR3 region has the DNA TGTGCCTGGGCAGGGAGCTCCTACGAGCAGTACTTC. Translation gives CAWAGSSYEQYF.

This clone came up once. The J gene is TRBJ2-1, the V gene TRBV6-4; unclear D gene. Germline loops: CDR1 MRHNA, CDR2 SNTAGT. This CDR3 is built from 14 residues. Trimming took off 5 bases at V and 2 bases at J, with 10 bases between the two ends. The CDR3 coding sequence is TGTGCCAGCAGTCTACGACCCACCTACAATGAGCAGTTCTTC. Translated: CASSLRPTYNEQFF.

The rearrangement joins TRBV5-4 to TRBJ2-3; 8 nucleotides agree with TRBD2. Germline V gene lookup returns CDR1 SGHNT and CDR2 YYREEE (reference sequence). J was trimmed by 7 bases and V by 4 bases; bases with no gene match: 11. The CDR3 runs to 15 residues. This CDR3 reads CASSLAGGLSHTQYF. DNA of the CDR3: TGTGCCAGCAGCCTAGCGGGCGGGCTGTCACATACGCAGTATTTT.

This clone was seen a few times. Other DNA sequences from this sample encode an identical CDR3 as well. The chain couples TRBV7-6 to TRBJ1-5, with 11 bases lining up with TRBD1. The V segment lost 3 bases and the J segment 7 bases; nucleotides outside the gene matches: 5. Germline V gives CDR1 SGHVS, CDR2 FNYEAQ. The CDR3 totals 15 residues. CDR3 nucleotide sequence: TGTGCCAGCAGCTTTGGACAGGGGGCTGGGCAGCCCCAGCATTTT. It specifies CASSFGQGAGQPQHF.

The chain is built from TRBV6-5 and TRBJ1-2, with a weak D call TRBD1 (5 bases). V lost 4 bases and J 4 bases, leaving 16 bases between the germline ends. Germline-derived CDR1 and CDR2 are MNHEY and SVGAGI. This CDR3 spans 15 amino acids. CDR3 bases: TGTGCCAGCAGTTCCCCGTGGCAGGGCCTCTATGGCTACACCTTC. The encoded protein is CASSSPWQGLYGYTF.

The J gene is TRBJ2-3, the V gene TRBV10-3; 14 bases line up with TRBD2. The ends lost 10 bases at V and 4 bases at J; junction bases unmatched: 7. Germline lookup yields CDR1 ENHRY and CDR2 SYGVKD. This CDR3 is 15 amino acids long. CDR3 sequence reads: CASAGLAGAADTQYF. In nucleotides, the CDR3 is TGTGCCAGCGCGGGACTAGCGGGAGCAGCAGATACGCAGTATTTT.

The chain has TRBV30 and TRBJ1-1; no clear D gene. The CDR3 is 12 residues long. V was clipped by 3 bases and J by 10 bases, with 15 bases between them. CDR1 is GTSNPN and CDR2 is SVGIG in the germline V gene (reference sequence). The CDR3 region has the DNA TGTGCCTGGAGAAGGAGGGAGGGAGCAGCTTTCTTT. Translating it yields CAWRRREGAAFF. Together with reference TRBV30 and TRBJ1-1, the CDR3 gives the full variable domain: SQTIHQWPATLVQPVGSPLSLECTVEGTSNPNLYWYRQAAGRGLQLLFYSVGIGQISSEVPQNLSASRPQDRQFILSSKKLLLSDSGFYLCAWRRREGAAFFGQGTRLTVV.

This clone appeared a single time. The rearrangement joins TRBV29-1 to TRBJ2-7, with 8 positions matching TRBD1. The CDR3 runs 12 residues. Looked up from germline, CDR1 is SQVTM and CDR2 is ANQGSEA. V trimming: 7 bases; J trimming: 2 bases; junction bases outside the gene matches: 4. CDR3 sequence: CSARTGPYEQYF. The CDR3 DNA reads TGCAGCGCACGGACAGGGCCCTACGAGCAGTACTTC.

This chain joins TRBV18 and TRBJ2-7, with TRBD2 as a possible D gene (5 bases). The CDR3 spans 14 residues. Trimming left V 0 bases short and J 4 bases short, with 10 bases between. Germline loops: CDR1 KGHSH, CDR2 LQKENI. The CDR3 coding sequence is TGTGCCAGCTCACCACCGCCGGGGTATTACGAGCAGTACTTC. Its translation: CASSPPPGYYEQYF.

The chain couples TRBV27 to TRBJ1-3; maybe TRBD1 (5 bases). The CDR3 consists of 15 residues. CDR1 is MNHEY and CDR2 is SMNVEV in the germline V gene (reference sequence). Trimming took off 4 bases at V and 0 bases at J, with 10 bases between the two ends. This CDR3 reads CASSSTGGSGNTIYF. As DNA, the CDR3 is TGTGCCAGCAGTTCGACGGGGGGCTCTGGAAACACCATATATTTT.

This clone was picked up a small number of times. Other DNA sequences from this sample encode an identical CDR3 as well. This rearrangement joins TRBV27 to TRBJ2-3; 12 bases are a match to TRBD2. Germline values: CDR1 MNHEY, CDR2 SMNVEV (reference sequence). The length of the CDR3 is 16 residues. V dropped 4 bases and J dropped 1; count of bases not matched to a gene: 3. The CDR3: CASSSRLAGGTDTQYF. CDR3 nucleotides: TGTGCCAGCAGTTCACGACTAGCGGGAGGCACAGATACGCAGTATTTT.

The gene calls are TRBV6-5 and TRBJ2-2; D perhaps matches TRBD2 (5 bases). This CDR3 spans 13 amino acids. V dropped 6 bases and J dropped 6 bases, with 11 bases sitting between them. CDR1 is MNHEY, CDR2 SVGAGI, per germline. The CDR3 DNA follows: TGTGCCAGCAGGAGCGGTGGAGCCGGGGAGCTGTTTTTT. Translation: CASRSGGAGELFF.

The table lists this clone with a few counts. The CDR3 nucleotides read TGTGCCAGCAGCTTAAAGGGGGCTATGGGTACGCAGTATTTT. Translation: CASSLKGAMGTQYF. The V gene is TRBV7-9, the J gene TRBJ2-3, with TRBD1 matching over 7 bases. Germline CDR1 reads SEHNR; CDR2 reads FQNEAQ (reference sequence). The CDR3 has 14 amino acids. V shed 2 bases and J 8 bases; nucleotides not matched to a gene: 7.

J is TRBJ2-7 and V is TRBV27; D is unresolved. CDR3 length: 11 amino acids. Between the trimmed V and J ends, which lost 4 bases and 4 bases, there was a span of 5 bases. Per germline, CDR1 MNHEY and CDR2 SMNVEV (reference sequence). CDR3 loop: CASSSSYEQYF. DNA of the CDR3: TGTGCCAGCAGTTCATCGTACGAGCAGTACTTC.

The chain is built from TRBV27 and TRBJ2-1; 9 bases align to TRBD1. Losses at the gene ends were 4 bases for V and 6 bases for J; bases not matched to a gene: 10. The CDR3 spans 16 residues. The germline V gene has CDR1 MNHEY and CDR2 SMNVEV (reference sequence). CDR3 DNA sequence: TGTGCCAGCAGTTACAGCGGACAGGGGCGAGCCAATGAGCAGTTCTTC. Its protein is CASSYSGQGRANEQFF.

This clone was found a few times. The chain is built from TRBV27 and TRBJ2-7, with 7 bases lining up with TRBD2. Germline loops: CDR1 MNHEY, CDR2 SMNVEV (reference sequence). The trim removed 2 bases at V and 4 bases at J, leaving 5 bases unmatched. The CDR3 contains 14 residues. The CDR3 bases are TGTGCCAGCAGTTTACAGCCTAGCGGATACGAGCAGTACTTC. Translated: CASSLQPSGYEQYF.

The V call is TRBV4-2, the J call TRBJ1-1; no definite D call. V was pared by 1 base and J by 3 bases, with 3 bases between. CDR3 length: 12 amino acids. Germline CDR1 is LGHNA and CDR2 is YNFKEQ. In DNA form, the CDR3 reads TGTGCCAGCAGCCAAGTTGACACTGAAGCTTTCTTT. Its translation is CASSQVDTEAFF.

Turning to this clone: One base separates it from a far larger clone, so it is likely a read error. The identical CDR3 is also encoded by other nucleotide sequences in the sample. This chain joins TRBV9 and TRBJ1-5; 8 nucleotides agree with TRBD1. Looked up from germline, CDR1 is SGDLS and CDR2 is YYNGEE. The J segment lost 7 bases and the V segment lost 5 bases, leaving 8 bases of the junction unmatched. The CDR3 totals 14 residues. The CDR3 sequence: CASSPGQVYQPQHF. The CDR3 DNA is TGTGCCAGCAGTCCGGGACAGGTGTACCAGCCCCAGCATTTT.

The J gene is TRBJ2-1, the V gene TRBV4-3; the match to TRBD1 covers 10 bases. This CDR3 is 15 amino acids long. Per germline, CDR1 LGHNA and CDR2 YSLEER. V shed 4 bases and J 6 bases; nucleotides not matched to a gene: 6. CDR3 bases: TGCGCCAGCAGCCCTAGGACAGGGGGGGCCAATGAGCAGTTCTTC. This encodes CASSPRTGGANEQFF.

There are a few counts of this clone. This chain's CDR3 is CASSFQTGTGNYGYTF. DNA for the CDR3: TGTGCCAGCAGTTTCCAAACCGGGACAGGAAACTATGGCTACACCTTC. This chain joins TRBV6-5 and TRBJ1-2; TRBD1 matches 8 bases. CDR3 size: 16 residues. V lost 4 bases, J lost 2 bases, and 9 bases stayed unmatched. Per germline, CDR1 MNHEY and CDR2 SVGAGI.

Of note for this clone: The likely explanation is a read error, given a far larger clone one base away. The rearrangement uses TRBV6-1 and TRBJ1-5, with 8 bases that match TRBD1. In germline, CDR1 is MNHNS, CDR2 SASEGT. V lost 5 bases and J lost 5; bases outside the gene matches: 5. The CDR3 is 14 amino acids. The CDR3: CASSPGQVYQPQHF. DNA of the CDR3: TGTGCCAGCAGTCCGGGACAGGTGTATCAGCCCCAGCATTTT.

The rearrangement uses TRBV30 and TRBJ1-4; D call uncertain. Between the trimmed V and J ends, which lost 0 bases and 2 bases, there was a span of 13 bases. The CDR3 spans 16 residues. CDR1 GTSNPN and CDR2 SVGIG come from the germline V gene (reference sequence). The CDR3 DNA reads TGTGCCTGGAGTGTACGTCCAGGCGGGACTAATGAAAAACTGTTTTTT. Translating gives CAWSVRPGGTNEKLFF.